The 13 T cell receptor beta chains in this list originate from one sample, sequenced in a study of cytomegalovirus exposure and HLA in healthy donors. A multiplex PCR was run with 60 Vbeta primers and 13 Jbeta primers. Here immunoSEQ multiplex PCR was the method, and the copy in TCRdb shows in-frame clones only, minus some. The table lists 150,000 to 200,000 clones, 77% of them singletons. Sequences were obtained from PBMCs. These receptors all stem from a woman in her twenties or thirties in good health and CMV-seronegative.

This chain uses TRBV7-2 with TRBJ2-1; 8 bases align to TRBD1. Unmatched junction bases numbered 7, after V lost 4 bases and J lost 5 bases. CDR3 size: 15 residues. Germline assignment: CDR1 SGHTA and CDR2 FQGNSA. The DNA of the CDR3 is TGTGCCAGCAGCTCGACAGGGGCCCCCAACAATGAGCAGTTCTTC. Residues: CASSSTGAPNNEQFF.

V gene TRBV5-1 combines with J gene TRBJ2-7; TRBD2 agrees at 7 bases. Germline values: CDR1 SGHRS, CDR2 YFSETQ. V was clipped by 2 bases and J by 2 bases; unmatched bases: 7. CDR3 size: 15 residues. The CDR3 is CASSLERGRAYEQYF. DNA of the CDR3: TGCGCCAGCAGCTTAGAGCGGGGACGGGCCTACGAGCAGTACTTC. Supplemented by reference TRBV5-1 and TRBJ2-7, the full variable domain reads KAGVTQTPRYLIKTRGQQVTLSCSPISGHRSVSWYQQTPGQGLQFLFEYFSETQRNKGNFPGRFSGRQFSNSRSEMNVSTLELGDSALYLCASSLERGRAYEQYFGPGTRLTVT.

The V gene is TRBV2, the J gene TRBJ2-1, with 7 bases that match TRBD1. The CDR3 has 12 amino acids. CDR1 and CDR2 from the germline V gene are SNHLY and FYNNEI. Trimming cost V 8 bases and J 4 bases; bases outside gene matches: 2. The CDR3 DNA follows: TGTGCCAGCGGACAGGCGTACAATGAGCAGTTCTTC. Translating gives CASGQAYNEQFF.

This chain links TRBV4-2 with TRBJ1-6; no clear D gene. V lost 3 bases and J lost 2, with 11 bases in between. This CDR3 is 16 amino acids long. Per the germline V gene, CDR1 is LGHNA and CDR2 is YNFKEQ. The CDR3: CASSHSERPYNSPLHF. For the CDR3, the DNA is TGTGCCAGCAGCCATTCTGAGCGGCCCTATAATTCACCCCTCCACTTT.

This clone was counted only a few times. The chain is built from TRBV4-1 and TRBJ1-1; the match to TRBD1 covers 7 bases. The V and J ends lost 0 bases and 3 bases, in that order; junction bases with no gene match: 7. The CDR3 covers 16 residues. Germline V CDR1 and CDR2: MGHRA, YSYEKL. The CDR3 bases are TGCGCCAGCAGCCAAGATCAGGGCAGGGGGGACACTGAAGCTTTCTTT. Translated: CASSQDQGRGDTEAFF.

This clone has just one count. J is TRBJ2-7 and V is TRBV13, with 9 bases lining up with TRBD2. There are 14 residues in the CDR3. The V and J ends lost 6 bases and 1 base, in that order; junction bases with no gene match: 4. The germline CDR1 and CDR2 sequences are PRHDT and FYEKMQ (reference sequence). CDR3 sequence reads: CASRTAGGSYEQYF. The CDR3 DNA is TGTGCCAGCAGGACAGCGGGAGGATCCTACGAGCAGTACTTC.

The chain uses TRBV7-9 and TRBJ1-2; TRBD1 matches 7 bases. The germline V gene has CDR1 SEHNR and CDR2 FQNEAQ (reference sequence). V lost 0 bases, J lost 8 bases, and 6 bases stayed unmatched. The CDR3 is made up of 14 amino acids. CDR3 loop: CASSLAGTELGYTF. DNA for the CDR3: TGTGCCAGCAGCTTAGCCGGGACAGAGTTAGGCTACACCTTC.

This chain connects TRBV4-3 to TRBJ1-2, with D hard to call. Trimming shortened V by 1 base and J by 3 bases, and 15 bases separated the two germline ends. Germline V gene lookup returns CDR1 LGHNA and CDR2 YSLEER. This CDR3 region has 16 residues. The CDR3 is CASSQVRGSSYYGYTF. As DNA, the CDR3 is TGCGCCAGCAGCCAAGTTAGAGGCAGCTCATACTATGGCTACACCTTC.

The chain carries TRBV12-5 and TRBJ2-1; 10 bases agree with TRBD2. The CDR3 runs 16 residues. The J segment lost 1 base and the V segment lost 2 bases, leaving 2 bases of the junction unmatched. CDR1 and CDR2 (germline): LGHNT, FRNRAP. The CDR3 loop reads CASGLPLAGSYNEQFF. In DNA, the CDR3 is TGTGCTAGTGGTTTGCCACTAGCGGGGTCCTACAATGAGCAGTTCTTC. Together with reference TRBV12-5 and TRBJ2-1, the CDR3 gives the full variable domain: DARVTQTPRHKVTEMGQEVTMRCQPILGHNTVFWYRQTMMQGLELLAYFRNRAPLDDSGMPKDRFSAEMPDATLATLKIQPSEPRDSAVYFCASGLPLAGSYNEQFFGPGTRLTVL.

This clone showed up just once. The chain couples TRBV27 to TRBJ2-3, with TRBD2 matching over 13 bases. The ends lost 4 bases at V and 2 bases at J; junction bases unmatched: 6. From germline, CDR1 is MNHEY and CDR2 SMNVEV (reference sequence). CDR3 length: 17 amino acids. CDR3 nucleotide sequence: TGTGCCAGCAGTTCCCCGACTAGCGGGGGGACCACAGATACGCAGTATTTT. Translated, it gives CASSSPTSGGTTDTQYF.

The gene calls are TRBV19 and TRBJ1-5, with 9 bases aligning to TRBD1. The junction had 2 bases not matched to a gene; V was cut back by 5 bases and J by 0 bases. The CDR3 extends over 15 amino acids. Germline V gene lookup returns CDR1 LNHDA and CDR2 SQIVND (reference sequence). The CDR3 bases are TGTGCCAGTAGTCGGACAGGGGATAGCAATCAGCCCCAGCATTTT. This sequence encodes CASSRTGDSNQPQHF.

V is TRBV7-2 and J is TRBJ2-1; 8 nucleotides line up with TRBD2. Trimming took 1 base from V and 6 from J; bases not matched to a gene: 5. Germline CDR1 is SGHTA and CDR2 is FQGNSA. The CDR3 totals 15 residues. CDR3 in DNA: TGTGCCAGCAGCTTAGGTGGCGGGAGGTTCAATGAGCAGTTCTTC. This encodes CASSLGGGRFNEQFF.

With respect to this clone: This same CDR3 is encoded by further DNA sequences in the sample. The rearrangement uses TRBV30 and TRBJ2-1, with unresolved D. CDR1 and CDR2 from the germline V gene are GTSNPN and SVGIG (reference sequence). The CDR3 contains 12 residues. V was cut by 0 bases and J by 7 bases, with 7 bases left in between. The chain's CDR3 is CAWSVRGNEQFF. The CDR3 region has the DNA TGTGCCTGGAGTGTAAGAGGAAATGAGCAGTTCTTC.